This entry concerns a single T cell receptor (beta chain). Its antigen is currently unknown. Germline CDR1 and CDR2: MNHNS and SASEGT. The J segment lost 6 bases and the V segment lost 5 bases, leaving 10 bases of the junction unmatched. The CDR3 extends over 14 amino acids. This entry is derived from a study of cytomegalovirus exposure and HLA in healthy donors. Study-wide points: In vitro checks showed that three CMV-associated chains really do target CMV antigens. Presence/absence analyses supposed approximately even sequencing depth among donors. In a later analysis, HLA-associated beta chains showed higher expansion and lower generation probabilities than comparable chains.

The PCR ran on 60 Vbeta and 13 Jbeta primers. Method: immunoSEQ multiplex PCR; TCRdb's copy keeps in-frame clones and lacks some. The table shows roughly 150,000 clones, with 60% to 75% occurring only once. The sample comprised PBMCs. The V call is TRBV6-1, the J call TRBJ2-7; 7 bases fit TRBD1. This clonotype originated in a human donor in good health. The CDR3 nucleotides are TGTGCCAGCAGTCCTCAACAGGGGCCCCTCGAGCAGTACTTC. Translated, it gives CASSPQQGPLEQYF.